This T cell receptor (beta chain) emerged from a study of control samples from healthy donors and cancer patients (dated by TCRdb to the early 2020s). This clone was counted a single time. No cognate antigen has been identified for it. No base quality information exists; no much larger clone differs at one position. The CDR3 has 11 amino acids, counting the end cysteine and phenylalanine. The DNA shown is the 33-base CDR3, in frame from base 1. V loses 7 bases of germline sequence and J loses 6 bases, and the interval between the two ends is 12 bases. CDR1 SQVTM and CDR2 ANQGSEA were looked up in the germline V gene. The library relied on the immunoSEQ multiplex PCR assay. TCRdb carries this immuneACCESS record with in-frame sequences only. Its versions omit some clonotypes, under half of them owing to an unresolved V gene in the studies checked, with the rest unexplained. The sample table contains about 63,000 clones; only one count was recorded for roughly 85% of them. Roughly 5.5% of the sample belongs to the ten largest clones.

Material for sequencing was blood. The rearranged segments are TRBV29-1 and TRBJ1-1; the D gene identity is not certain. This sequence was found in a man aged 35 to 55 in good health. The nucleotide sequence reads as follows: TGCAGCGCCTTCGACTGGGCTGAAGCTTTCTTT. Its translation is CSAFDWAEAFF.